One and the same sample provided the 3 T cell receptor beta chains below, sequenced in a study of T cell clonotyping in hematopoietic cell transplantation (dated by TCRdb to about 2021). Reading the label with the study, this specimen's time point is: recipient sample about 28 days before transplant, after cytoreduction. Library generation was performed with the immunoSEQ multiplex PCR assay. TCRdb's version of the immuneACCESS table is confined to in-frame rearrangements and falls short of the full clone set. An unresolved V gene accounts for under half of the shortfall where checked; the remainder is of unknown origin. Across this sample there are about 76,000 clones, with about 96% seen only once. Of the sample, roughly 1.7% falls within the top ten clones. The specimen comprised peripheral blood mononuclear cells, sampled before stem cell transplant. These receptors came from a woman between 50 and 59 years old with acute myeloid leukemia. Some clones in this sample may be carry-over from other donors' samples.

V is TRBV28 and J is TRBJ2-3, with D maybe TRBD2 (5 bases). Germline V gene lookup returns CDR1 MDHEN and CDR2 SYDVKM. V was clipped by 3 bases and J by 10 bases, with 14 bases between them. The CDR3 is 13 residues long. CDR3: CASSLTRVRPQYF. CDR3 DNA sequence: TGTGCCAGCAGTTTGACGCGGGTCCGGCCGCAGTATTTT.

This chain connects TRBV29-1 to TRBJ1-1; tentative D call: TRBD1 (5 bases). Germline assignment: CDR1 SQVTM and CDR2 ANQGSEA. Trimming removed 7 bases at V and 2 bases at J, with 11 bases between. This CDR3 is 12 amino acids long. This CDR3 is CSAQQVNTEAFF. In nucleotides, the CDR3 is TGCAGCGCCCAACAGGTTAACACTGAAGCTTTCTTT.

This chain uses TRBV6-6 with TRBJ1-5; TRBD1 matches 10 bases. The CDR3 runs to 14 residues. V gave up 6 bases and J gave up 6 bases; unmatched junction bases: 5. Germline V gene data show CDR1 as MNHNY and CDR2 as SVGAGI (reference sequence). The CDR3, as DNA: TGTGCCAGCAGGTCCGGGACAGGGGTTCAGCCCCAGCATTTT. As protein: CASRSGTGVQPQHF.